This T cell receptor (beta chain) derives from a study of beta chain features in type 1 diabetes. The study, taken as a whole, reports: Shortening of TCRB CDR3s, moderate but significant, appeared in all four CD4+ subsets of Type 1 diabetes patients.

Expressed TCRB transcripts were sequenced because the isolated RNA had all been reverse transcribed beforehand. Generated by immunoSEQ multiplex PCR, the TCRdb table keeps only in-frame clones and is missing some. The sample carries about 160,000 clones, 7.5% to 8.5% recorded once. This clone was counted between two and nine times. Its target is not known. The clonotype originates from a man aged 18 to 35 with type 1 diabetes. Material: central memory CD4+ T cells from blood.

The CDR3 bases are TGCGCCAGCAGCTTGGGACTAGTAACCGGGGAGCTGTTTTTT. This codes for CASSLGLVTGELFF. The V and J genes are TRBV5-1 and TRBJ2-2; perhaps TRBD2 as D (6 bases). The CDR3 totals 14 residues. Trimming took 0 bases from V and 5 from J, leaving 8 bases between them. Per germline, CDR1 SGHRS and CDR2 YFSETQ.